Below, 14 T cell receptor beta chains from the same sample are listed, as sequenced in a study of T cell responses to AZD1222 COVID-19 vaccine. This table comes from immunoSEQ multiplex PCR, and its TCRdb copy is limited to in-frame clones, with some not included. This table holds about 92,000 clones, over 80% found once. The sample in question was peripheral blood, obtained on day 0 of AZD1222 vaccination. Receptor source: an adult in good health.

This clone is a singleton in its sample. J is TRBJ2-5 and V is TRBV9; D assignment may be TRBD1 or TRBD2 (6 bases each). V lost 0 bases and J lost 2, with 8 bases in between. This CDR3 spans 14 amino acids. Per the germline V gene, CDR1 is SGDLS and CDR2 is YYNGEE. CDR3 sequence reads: CASSVVGGQETQYF. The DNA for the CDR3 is TGTGCCAGCAGCGTAGTAGGGGGGCAAGAGACCCAGTACTTC. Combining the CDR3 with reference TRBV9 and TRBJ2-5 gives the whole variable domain DSGVTQTPKHLITATGQRVTLRCSPRSGDLSVYWYQQSLDQGLQFLIQYYNGEERAKGNILERFSAQQFPDLHSELNLSSLELGDSALYFCASSVVGGQETQYFGPGTRLLVL.

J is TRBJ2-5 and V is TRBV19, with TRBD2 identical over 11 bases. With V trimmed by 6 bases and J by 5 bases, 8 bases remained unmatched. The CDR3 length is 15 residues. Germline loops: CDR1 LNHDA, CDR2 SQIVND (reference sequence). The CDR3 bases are TGTGCCAGTAGCCTAGCGGGAGGTTTAATTGAGACCCAGTACTTC. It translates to CASSLAGGLIETQYF.

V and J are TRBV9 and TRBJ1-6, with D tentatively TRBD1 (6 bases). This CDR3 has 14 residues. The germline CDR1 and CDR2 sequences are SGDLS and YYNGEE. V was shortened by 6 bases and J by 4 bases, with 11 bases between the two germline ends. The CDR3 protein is CASTRQDYNSPLHF. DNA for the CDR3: TGTGCCAGCACCCGACAGGATTATAATTCACCCCTCCACTTT. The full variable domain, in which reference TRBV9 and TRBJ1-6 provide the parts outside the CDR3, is DSGVTQTPKHLITATGQRVTLRCSPRSGDLSVYWYQQSLDQGLQFLIQYYNGEERAKGNILERFSAQQFPDLHSELNLSSLELGDSALYFCASTRQDYNSPLHFGNGTRLTVT.

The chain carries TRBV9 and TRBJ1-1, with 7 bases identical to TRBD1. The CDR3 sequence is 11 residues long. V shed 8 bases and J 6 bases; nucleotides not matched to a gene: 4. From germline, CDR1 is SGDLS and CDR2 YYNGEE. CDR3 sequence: CARTGPSEAFF. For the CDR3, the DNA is TGTGCCAGGACAGGGCCCTCTGAAGCTTTCTTT.

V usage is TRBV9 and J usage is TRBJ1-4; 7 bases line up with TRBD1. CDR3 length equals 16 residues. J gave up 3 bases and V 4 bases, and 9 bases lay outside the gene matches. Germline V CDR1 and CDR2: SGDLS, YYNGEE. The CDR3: CASSPPQGTANEKLFF. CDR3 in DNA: TGTGCCAGCAGCCCGCCACAGGGGACGGCTAATGAAAAACTGTTTTTT.

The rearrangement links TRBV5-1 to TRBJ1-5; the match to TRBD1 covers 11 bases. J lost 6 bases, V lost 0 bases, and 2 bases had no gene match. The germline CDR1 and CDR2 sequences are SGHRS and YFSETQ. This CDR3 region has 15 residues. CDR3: CASSLGTGGLQPQHF. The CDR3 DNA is TGCGCCAGCAGCTTGGGGACAGGGGGCCTTCAGCCCCAGCATTTT.

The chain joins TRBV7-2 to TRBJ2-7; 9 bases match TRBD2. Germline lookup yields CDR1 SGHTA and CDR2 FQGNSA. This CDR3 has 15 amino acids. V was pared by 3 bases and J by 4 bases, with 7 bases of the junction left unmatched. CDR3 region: CASSFSSGSKYEQYF. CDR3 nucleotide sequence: TGTGCCAGCAGCTTTAGTAGCGGGAGTAAATACGAGCAGTACTTC.

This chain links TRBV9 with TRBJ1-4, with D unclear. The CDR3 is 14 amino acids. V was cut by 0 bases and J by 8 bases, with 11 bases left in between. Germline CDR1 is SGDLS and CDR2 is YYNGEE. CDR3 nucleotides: TGTGCCAGCAGCGTAGCTTATTCCGGGGAAAAACTGTTTTTT. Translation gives CASSVAYSGEKLFF. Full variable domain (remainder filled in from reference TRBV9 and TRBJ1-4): DSGVTQTPKHLITATGQRVTLRCSPRSGDLSVYWYQQSLDQGLQFLIQYYNGEERAKGNILERFSAQQFPDLHSELNLSSLELGDSALYFCASSVAYSGEKLFFGSGTQLSVL.

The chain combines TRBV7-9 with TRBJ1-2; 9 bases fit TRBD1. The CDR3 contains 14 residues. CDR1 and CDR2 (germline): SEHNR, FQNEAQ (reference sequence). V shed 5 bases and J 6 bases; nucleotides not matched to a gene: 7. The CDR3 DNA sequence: TGTGCCAGCAGCCGGGGACAGGGTGATAATGGCTACACCTTC. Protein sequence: CASSRGQGDNGYTF.

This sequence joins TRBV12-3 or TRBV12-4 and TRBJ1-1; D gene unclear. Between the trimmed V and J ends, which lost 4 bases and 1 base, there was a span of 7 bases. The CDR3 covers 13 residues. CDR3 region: CASSSNSNTEAFF. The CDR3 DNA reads TGTGCCAGCAGTTCAAATTCGAACACTGAAGCTTTCTTT.

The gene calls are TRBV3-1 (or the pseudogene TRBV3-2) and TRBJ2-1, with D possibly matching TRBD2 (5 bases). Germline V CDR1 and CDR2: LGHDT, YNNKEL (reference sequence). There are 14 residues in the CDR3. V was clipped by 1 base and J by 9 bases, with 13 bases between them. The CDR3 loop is CASSQGVGSGEQFF. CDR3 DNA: TGTGCCAGCAGCCAAGGAGTGGGGAGCGGTGAGCAGTTCTTC.

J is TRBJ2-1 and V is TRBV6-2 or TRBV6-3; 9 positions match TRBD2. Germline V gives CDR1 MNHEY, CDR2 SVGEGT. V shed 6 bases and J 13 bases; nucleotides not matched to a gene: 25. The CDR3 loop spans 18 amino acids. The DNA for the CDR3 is TGTGCCAGCAGCCACGGACTAAGCTCTAGCGGGGCCTCTAGGGTCCAGTTCTTC. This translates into CASSHGLSSSGASRVQFF.

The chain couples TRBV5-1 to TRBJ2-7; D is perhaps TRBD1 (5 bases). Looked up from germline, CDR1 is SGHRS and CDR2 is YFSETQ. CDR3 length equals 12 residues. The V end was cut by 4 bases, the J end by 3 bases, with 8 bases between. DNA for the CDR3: TGCGCCAGCAGCATCCAGGGCTACGAGCAGTACTTC. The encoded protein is CASSIQGYEQYF. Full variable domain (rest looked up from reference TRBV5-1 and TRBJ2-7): KAGVTQTPRYLIKTRGQQVTLSCSPISGHRSVSWYQQTPGQGLQFLFEYFSETQRNKGNFPGRFSGRQFSNSRSEMNVSTLELGDSALYLCASSIQGYEQYFGPGTRLTVT.

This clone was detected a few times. CDR3 DNA: TGTGCCACACGTAAGACTGGAAACGATGAGCAGTTCTTC. It encodes CATRKTGNDEQFF. The rearrangement uses TRBV6-6 and TRBJ2-1; D is ambiguous. The CDR3 is 13 residues long. V lost 10 bases to trimming and J lost 8 bases, with 18 bases between them. Germline V gene data show CDR1 as MNHNY and CDR2 as SVGAGI (reference sequence).